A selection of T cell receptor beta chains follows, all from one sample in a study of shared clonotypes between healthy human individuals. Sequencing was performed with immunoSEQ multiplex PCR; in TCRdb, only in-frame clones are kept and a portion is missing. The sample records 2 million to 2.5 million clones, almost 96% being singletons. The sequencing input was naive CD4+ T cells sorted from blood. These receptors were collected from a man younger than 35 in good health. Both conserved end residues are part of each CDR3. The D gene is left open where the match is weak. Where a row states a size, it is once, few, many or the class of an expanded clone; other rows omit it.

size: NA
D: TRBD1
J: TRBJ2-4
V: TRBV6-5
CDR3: CASRQGAKGENIQYF
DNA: TGTGCCAGCAGGCAGGGGGCCAAGGGGGAAAACATTCAGTACTTC

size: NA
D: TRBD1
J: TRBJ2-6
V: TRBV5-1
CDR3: CASSLVLQGASGANVLTF
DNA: TGCGCCAGCAGCTTGGTATTACAGGGGGCCTCTGGGGCCAACGTCCTGACTTTC

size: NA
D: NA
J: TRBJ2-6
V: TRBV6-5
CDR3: CASSRSGPGANVLTF
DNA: TGTGCCAGCAGTCGCTCGGGTCCTGGGGCCAACGTCCTGACTTTC

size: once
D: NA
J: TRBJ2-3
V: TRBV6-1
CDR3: CASSPAGYTDTQYF
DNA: TGTGCCAGCAGCCCCGCCGGGTACACAGATACGCAGTATTTT

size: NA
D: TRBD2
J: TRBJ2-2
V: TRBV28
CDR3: CASSTSGGAFLPGELFF
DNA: TGTGCCAGCAGTACTAGCGGGGGGGCATTTCTCCCCGGGGAGCTGTTTTTT

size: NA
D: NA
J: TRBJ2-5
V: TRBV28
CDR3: CASTGGETQYF
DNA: TGTGCCAGCACAGGAGGAGAGACCCAGTACTTC

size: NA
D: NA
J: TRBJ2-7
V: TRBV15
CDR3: CATSRDLSGVGYEQYF
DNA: TGTGCCACCAGCAGAGATCTGTCGGGGGTGGGCTACGAGCAGTACTTC

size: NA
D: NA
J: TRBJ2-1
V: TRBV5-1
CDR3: CASRLGQEVNEQFF
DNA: TGCGCCAGCAGGCTGGGGCAGGAGGTCAATGAGCAGTTCTTC

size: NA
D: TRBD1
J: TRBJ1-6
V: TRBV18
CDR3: CASSPSEQGASPLHF
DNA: TGTGCCAGCTCACCATCTGAACAGGGGGCTTCACCCCTCCACTTT

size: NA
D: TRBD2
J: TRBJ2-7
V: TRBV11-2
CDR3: CASSPLAGGYEQYF
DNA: TGTGCCAGCAGCCCGTTAGCGGGCGGCTACGAGCAGTACTTC

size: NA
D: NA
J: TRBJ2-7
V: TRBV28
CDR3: CASSLGYEQYF
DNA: TGTGCCAGCAGTTTGGGATACGAGCAGTACTTC

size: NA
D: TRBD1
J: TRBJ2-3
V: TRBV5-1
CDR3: CASSLGQGPDTQYF
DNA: TGCGCCAGCAGCTTGGGACAGGGGCCAGATACGCAGTATTTT

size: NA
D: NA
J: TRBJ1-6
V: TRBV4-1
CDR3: CASSPDGSYNSPLHF
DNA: TGCGCCAGCAGCCCAGACGGCTCCTATAATTCACCCCTCCACTTT

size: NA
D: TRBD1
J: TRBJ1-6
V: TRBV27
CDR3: CASSLVSSTGLNSPLHF
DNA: TGTGCCAGCAGTTTAGTATCCTCGACAGGGCTGAATTCACCCCTCCACTTT

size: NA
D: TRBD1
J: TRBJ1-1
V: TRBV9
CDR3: CASSVGPGGWTEAFF
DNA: TGTGCCAGCAGCGTAGGTCCAGGGGGTTGGACTGAAGCTTTCTTT

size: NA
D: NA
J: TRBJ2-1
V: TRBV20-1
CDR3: CSAAGLEQFF
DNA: TGCAGTGCCGCCGGACTAGAGCAGTTCTTC

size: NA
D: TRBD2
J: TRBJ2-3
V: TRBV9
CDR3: CASSVPMTSGSADTQYF
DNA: TGTGCCAGCAGCGTTCCGATGACTAGCGGGAGCGCAGATACGCAGTATTTT

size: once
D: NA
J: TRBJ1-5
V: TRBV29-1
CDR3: CSVGGGASNQPQHF
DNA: TGCAGCGTTGGGGGGGGAGCAAGCAATCAGCCCCAGCATTTT

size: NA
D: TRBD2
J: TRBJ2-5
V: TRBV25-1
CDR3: CASSPGLAGGGETQYF
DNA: TGTGCCAGCAGTCCGGGACTAGCGGGGGGCGGGGAGACCCAGTACTTC

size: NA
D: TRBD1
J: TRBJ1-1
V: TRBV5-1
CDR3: CASSLAQGALMNTEAFF
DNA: TGCGCCAGCAGCTTGGCCCAGGGGGCCCTCATGAACACTGAAGCTTTCTTT

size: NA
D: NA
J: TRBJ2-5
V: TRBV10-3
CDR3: CAISELETQYF
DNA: TGTGCCATCAGTGAGTTAGAGACCCAGTACTTC

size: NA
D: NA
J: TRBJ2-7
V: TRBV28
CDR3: CASSFLLSGFEQYF
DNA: TGTGCCAGCAGTTTTCTTCTATCTGGGTTCGAGCAGTACTTC